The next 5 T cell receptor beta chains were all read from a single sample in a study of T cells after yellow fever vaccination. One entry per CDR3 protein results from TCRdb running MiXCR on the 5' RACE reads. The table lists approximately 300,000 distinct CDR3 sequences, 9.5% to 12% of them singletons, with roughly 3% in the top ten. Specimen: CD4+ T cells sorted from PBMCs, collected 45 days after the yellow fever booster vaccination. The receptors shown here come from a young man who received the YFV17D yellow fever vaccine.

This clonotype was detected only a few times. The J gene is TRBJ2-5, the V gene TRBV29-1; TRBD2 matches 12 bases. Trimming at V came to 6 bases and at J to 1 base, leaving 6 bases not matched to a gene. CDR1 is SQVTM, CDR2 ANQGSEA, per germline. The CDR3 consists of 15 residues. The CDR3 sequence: CSVAGTSGFQETQYF. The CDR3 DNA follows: TGCAGCGTAGCCGGGACTAGCGGGTTCCAAGAGACCCAGTACTTC.

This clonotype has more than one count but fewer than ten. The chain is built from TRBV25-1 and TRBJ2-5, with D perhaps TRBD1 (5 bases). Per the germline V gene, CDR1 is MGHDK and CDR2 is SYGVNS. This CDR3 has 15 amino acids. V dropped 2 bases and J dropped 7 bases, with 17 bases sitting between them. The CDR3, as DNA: TGTGCCAGCAGTGAAATGTGGGGCTCGAAGGCGACCCAGTACTTC. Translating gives CASSEMWGSKATQYF. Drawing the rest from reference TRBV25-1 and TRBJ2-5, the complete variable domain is EADIYQTPRYLVIGTGKKITLECSQTMGHDKMYWYQQDPGMELHLIHYSYGVNSTEKGDLSSESTVSRIRTEHFPLTLESARPSHTSQYLCASSEMWGSKATQYFGPGTRLLVL.

The CDR3 protein is CASSLETSGVNNEQFF. The CDR3 region has the DNA TGCGCCAGCAGCTTGGAAACTAGCGGGGTAAACAATGAGCAGTTCTTC. The V gene is TRBV5-1, the J gene TRBJ2-1; 10 bases agree with TRBD2. V shed 0 bases, J shed 5 bases, and the junction held 5 bases outside the gene matches. The length of the CDR3 is 16 residues. Germline CDR1 reads SGHRS; CDR2 reads YFSETQ.

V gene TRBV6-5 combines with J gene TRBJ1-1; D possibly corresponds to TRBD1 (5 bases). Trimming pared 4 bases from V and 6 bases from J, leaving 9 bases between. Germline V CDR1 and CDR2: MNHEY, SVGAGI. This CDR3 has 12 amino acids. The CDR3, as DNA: TGTGCCAGCAGTTCGCAGGGCCCTGAAGCTTTCTTT. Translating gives CASSSQGPEAFF.

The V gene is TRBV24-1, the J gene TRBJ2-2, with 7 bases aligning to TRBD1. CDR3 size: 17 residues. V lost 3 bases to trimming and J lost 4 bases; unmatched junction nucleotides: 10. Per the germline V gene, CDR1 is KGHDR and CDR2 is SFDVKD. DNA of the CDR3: TGTGCCACCAGTGATGTCCGGACAGGTCTTGGCACCGGGGAGCTGTTTTTT. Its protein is CATSDVRTGLGTGELFF.